A selection of T cell receptor beta chains follows, all from one sample in a study of OX40 agonist ivuxolimab in advanced cancers. The method was immunoSEQ multiplex PCR; TCRdb's version includes in-frame clones alone and lacks a portion of them. Among around 100,000 clones listed, 87% were seen once. The material sequenced was CD4+ or CD8+ T cells sorted from blood, taken in a trial of the OX40 agonist ivuxolimab. Receptors were obtained from an adult with an advanced solid tumor such as melanoma, head and neck, liver or kidney cancer. Both conserved end residues are part of each CDR3. The order of the fields is V gene, clone size, D gene, J gene, CDR3 DNA, CDR3 protein. The D gene is left open where the match is weak. The size field is filled for only some rows; it gives once, few, many or a size class.

>TRBV27|few|TRBD1|TRBJ2-7
TGTGCCAGCAGTACTAGGGGACAGGGGGCTGGCGAGCAGTACTTC
CASSTRGQGAGEQYF
>TRBV5-1|.|.|TRBJ2-7
TGCGCCAGCAGCTTGGAGGCACCCTCCTACGAGCAGTACTTC
CASSLEAPSYEQYF
>TRBV2|.|.|TRBJ2-5
TGTGCCACCTCCCGCGAGGGTTTACAGACCCAGTACTTC
CATSREGLQTQYF
>TRBV19|.|.|TRBJ2-3
TGTGCCAGTAGTTCACAGCGTCCTAGCACAGATACGCAGTATTTT
CASSSQRPSTDTQYF
>TRBV30|once|TRBD1|TRBJ2-7
TGTGCCTGGGCCCTCCGGGACAGGGGACGGCAGTACTTC
CAWALRDRGRQYF
>TRBV6-4|.|.|TRBJ2-3
TGTGCCAGCATTAACCCCTGTGCCGGAGATACGCAGTATTTT
CASINPCAGDTQYF
>TRBV11-2|few|TRBD1|TRBJ2-4
TGTGCCAGCAGCGCTGAGGGGACAGTTCGGAACATTCAGTACTTC
CASSAEGTVRNIQYF
>TRBV7-2|.|.|TRBJ2-3
TGTGCCAGCAGCTTAGGATCTCAGGTGACAGATACGCAGTATTTT
CASSLGSQVTDTQYF
>TRBV11-2|.|.|TRBJ1-1
TGTGCCAGCAGCCCTCCGGCAGGGGTGAACACTGAAGCTTTCTTT
CASSPPAGVNTEAFF
>TRBV11-3|.|.|TRBJ2-1
TGTGCCAGCAGCTTAGCAGGGGTCTCCGACAATGAGCAGTTCTTC
CASSLAGVSDNEQFF